This T cell receptor beta chain was sequenced in a study of CD8+CD57+ T cells in acquired aplastic anemia. The wider study: Isolated CD4+ and CD8+ cells, once sorted, yielded DNA averaging about 3.4 ug.

Study results and caveats: Patients had around 28 CD8+ CDR3 sequences in common with controls (the shared set).

Comments on this clonotype: Its target is not known.

Template material for TCR beta VDJ and CDR3 profiling consisted of genomic DNA. TCRdb ran MiXCR on the reads and lists one entry per CDR3 protein. The sample holds approximately 100,000 distinct CDR3 sequences, 55% to 80% seen once. The authors sequenced patients whose flow cytometry had shown CD8+CD57+ cell expansion. Among the patients, none had received any therapy at the time of blood sampling. This TCR came from a human donor with aplastic anemia. Sequencing was done on a sample of sorted CD4+, CD8+, or CD8+CD57+ T cells (not recorded which) from PBMCs.

The CDR3 protein is CSANGGRVNEQFF. CDR3 nucleotides: TGCAGTGCTAATGGGGGGCGGGTCAATGAGCAGTTCTTC. The V gene is TRBV20-1, the J gene TRBJ2-1; D may be TRBD1 or TRBD2 (6 bases each). The CDR3 is made up of 13 amino acids. CDR1 and CDR2 (germline): DFQATT, SNEGSKA (reference sequence). Trimming pared 4 bases from V and 6 bases from J, leaving 13 bases between.